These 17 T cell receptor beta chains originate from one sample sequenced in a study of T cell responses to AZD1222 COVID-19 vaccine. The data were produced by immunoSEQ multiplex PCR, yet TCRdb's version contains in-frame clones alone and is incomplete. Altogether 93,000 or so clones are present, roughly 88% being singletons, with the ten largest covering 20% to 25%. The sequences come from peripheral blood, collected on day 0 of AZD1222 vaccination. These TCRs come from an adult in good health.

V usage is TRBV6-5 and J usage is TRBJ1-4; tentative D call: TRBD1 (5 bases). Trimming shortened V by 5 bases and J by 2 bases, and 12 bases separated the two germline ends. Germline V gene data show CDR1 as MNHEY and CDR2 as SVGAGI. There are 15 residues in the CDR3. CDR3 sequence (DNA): TGTGCCAGCAGTATACAGGATCGGACTAATGAAAAACTGTTTTTT. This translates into CASSIQDRTNEKLFF.

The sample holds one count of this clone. The CDR3 reads CASQGSEAFF. DNA of the CDR3: TGTGCCAGCCAGGGCTCTGAAGCTTTCTTT. This chain joins TRBV7-6 and TRBJ1-1, with D perhaps TRBD1 (5 bases). V gave up 8 bases and J gave up 6 bases, with 7 bases separating them. Germline V gives CDR1 SGHVS, CDR2 FNYEAQ. The CDR3 contains 10 residues.

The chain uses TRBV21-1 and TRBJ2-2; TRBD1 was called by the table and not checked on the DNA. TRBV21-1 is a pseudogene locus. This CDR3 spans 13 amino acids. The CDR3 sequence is CASSRTGAGELFF. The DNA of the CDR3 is TGTGCCAGCAGCAGGACAGGGGCCGGGGAGCTGTTTTTT.

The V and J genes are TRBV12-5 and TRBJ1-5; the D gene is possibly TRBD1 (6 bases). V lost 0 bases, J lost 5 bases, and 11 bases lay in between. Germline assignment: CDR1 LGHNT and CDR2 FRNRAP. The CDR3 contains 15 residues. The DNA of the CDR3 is TGTGCTAGTGGTTTGGTACAGGGACGGGATCAGCCCCAGCATTTT. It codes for CASGLVQGRDQPQHF.

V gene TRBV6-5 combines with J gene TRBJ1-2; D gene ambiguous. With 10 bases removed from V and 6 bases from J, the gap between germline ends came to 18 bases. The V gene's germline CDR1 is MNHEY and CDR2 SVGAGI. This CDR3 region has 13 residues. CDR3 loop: CAIQFIGSDGYTF. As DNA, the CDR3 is TGTGCCATCCAATTCATCGGCTCCGATGGCTACACCTTC.

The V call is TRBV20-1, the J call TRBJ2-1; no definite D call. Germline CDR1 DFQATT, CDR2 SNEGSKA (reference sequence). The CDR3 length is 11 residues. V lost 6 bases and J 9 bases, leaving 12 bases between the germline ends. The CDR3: CSASLSSEQFF. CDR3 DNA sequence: TGCAGTGCCTCTCTCTCGAGTGAGCAGTTCTTC.

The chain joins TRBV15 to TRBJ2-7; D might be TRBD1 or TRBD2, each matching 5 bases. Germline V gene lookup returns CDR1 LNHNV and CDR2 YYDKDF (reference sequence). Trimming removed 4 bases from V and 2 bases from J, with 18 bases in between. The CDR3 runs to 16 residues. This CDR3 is CATSTSTGTEAYEQYF. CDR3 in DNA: TGTGCCACCAGCACCTCGACCGGGACGGAAGCCTACGAGCAGTACTTC.

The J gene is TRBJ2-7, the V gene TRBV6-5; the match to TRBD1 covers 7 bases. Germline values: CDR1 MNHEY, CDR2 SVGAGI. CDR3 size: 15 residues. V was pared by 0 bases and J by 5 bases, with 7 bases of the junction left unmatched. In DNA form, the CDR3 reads TGTGCCAGCAGTTACTCAGGTTACAGGGGCGACGAGCAGTACTTC. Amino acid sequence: CASSYSGYRGDEQYF.

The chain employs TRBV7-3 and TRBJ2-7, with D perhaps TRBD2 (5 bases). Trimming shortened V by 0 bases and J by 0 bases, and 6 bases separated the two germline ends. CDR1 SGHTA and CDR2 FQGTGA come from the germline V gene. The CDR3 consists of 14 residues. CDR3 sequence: CASSLTGSSYEQYF. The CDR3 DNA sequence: TGTGCCAGCAGCTTAACTGGGAGCTCCTACGAGCAGTACTTC.

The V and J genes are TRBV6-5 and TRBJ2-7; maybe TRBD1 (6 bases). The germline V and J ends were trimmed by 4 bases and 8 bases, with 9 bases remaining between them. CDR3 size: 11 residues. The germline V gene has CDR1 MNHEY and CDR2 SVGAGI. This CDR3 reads CASSSTGKQYF. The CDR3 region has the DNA TGTGCCAGCAGTTCAACAGGGAAGCAGTACTTC.

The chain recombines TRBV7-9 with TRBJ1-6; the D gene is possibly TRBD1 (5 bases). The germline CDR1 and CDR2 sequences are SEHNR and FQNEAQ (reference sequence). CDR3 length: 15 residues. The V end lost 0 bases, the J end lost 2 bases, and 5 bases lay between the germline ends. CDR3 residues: CASSLAGAYNSPLHF. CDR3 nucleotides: TGTGCCAGCAGCTTAGCAGGGGCCTATAATTCACCCCTCCACTTT.

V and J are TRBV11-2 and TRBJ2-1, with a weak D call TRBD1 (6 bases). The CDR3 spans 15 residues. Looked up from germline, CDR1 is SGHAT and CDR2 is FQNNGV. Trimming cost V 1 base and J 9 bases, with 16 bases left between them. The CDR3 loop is CASSLGQVSKAEQFF. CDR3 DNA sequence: TGTGCCAGCAGCTTAGGACAGGTTAGCAAGGCTGAGCAGTTCTTC.

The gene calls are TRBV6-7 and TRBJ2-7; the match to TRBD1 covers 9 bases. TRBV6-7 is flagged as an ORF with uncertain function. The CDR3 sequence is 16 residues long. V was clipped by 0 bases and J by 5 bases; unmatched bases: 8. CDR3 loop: CASSYSIMDRGDEQYF. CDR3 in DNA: TGTGCCAGCAGTTACTCGATCATGGACAGGGGCGACGAGCAGTACTTC.

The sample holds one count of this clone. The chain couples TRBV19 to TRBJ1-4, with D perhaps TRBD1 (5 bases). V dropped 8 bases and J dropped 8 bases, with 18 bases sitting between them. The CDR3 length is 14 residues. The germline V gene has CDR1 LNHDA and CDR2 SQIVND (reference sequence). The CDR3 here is CASSLGAGGEKLFF. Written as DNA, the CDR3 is TGTGCCAGTTCCCTCGGTGCGGGGGGAGAAAAACTGTTTTTT.

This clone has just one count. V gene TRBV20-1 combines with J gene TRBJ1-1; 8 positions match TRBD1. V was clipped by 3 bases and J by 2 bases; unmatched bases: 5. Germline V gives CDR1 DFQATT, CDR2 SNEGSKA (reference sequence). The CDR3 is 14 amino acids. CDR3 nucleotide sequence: TGCAGTGCTAGTCCCAGGGGGCGCAACACTGAAGCTTTCTTT. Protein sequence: CSASPRGRNTEAFF.

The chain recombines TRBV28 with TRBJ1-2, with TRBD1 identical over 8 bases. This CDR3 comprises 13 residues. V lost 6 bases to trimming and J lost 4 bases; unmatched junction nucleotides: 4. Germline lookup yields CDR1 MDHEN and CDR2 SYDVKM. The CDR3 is CASSWGQAYGYTF. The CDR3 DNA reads TGTGCCAGCAGCTGGGGACAGGCCTATGGCTACACCTTC.

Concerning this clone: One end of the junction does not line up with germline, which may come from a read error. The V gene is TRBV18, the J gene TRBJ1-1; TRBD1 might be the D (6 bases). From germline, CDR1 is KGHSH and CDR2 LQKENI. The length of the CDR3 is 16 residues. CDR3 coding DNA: TGTGCCAGCTCACCGGGGGGACAACTCCAGAACATTGAAGCTTTCTTT. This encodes CASSPGGQLQNIEAFF.